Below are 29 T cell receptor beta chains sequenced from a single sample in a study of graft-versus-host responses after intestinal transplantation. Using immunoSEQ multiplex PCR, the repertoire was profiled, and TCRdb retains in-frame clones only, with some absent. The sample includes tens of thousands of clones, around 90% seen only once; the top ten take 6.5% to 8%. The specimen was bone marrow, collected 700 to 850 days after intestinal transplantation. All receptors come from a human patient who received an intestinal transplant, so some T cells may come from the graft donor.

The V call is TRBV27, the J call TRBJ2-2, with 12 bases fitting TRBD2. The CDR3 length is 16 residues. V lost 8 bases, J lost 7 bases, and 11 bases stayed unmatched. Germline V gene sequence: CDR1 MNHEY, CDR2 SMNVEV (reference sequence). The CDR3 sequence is CASAGLAGTLGGELFF. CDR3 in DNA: TGTGCCAGCGCGGGACTAGCGGGTACACTAGGCGGGGAGCTGTTTTTT.

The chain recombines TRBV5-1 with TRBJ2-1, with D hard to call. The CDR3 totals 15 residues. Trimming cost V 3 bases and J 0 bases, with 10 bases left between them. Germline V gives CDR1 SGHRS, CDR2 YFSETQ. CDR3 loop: CASSSAPSSYNEQFF. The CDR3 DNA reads TGCGCCAGCAGCTCGGCGCCCAGCTCCTACAATGAGCAGTTCTTC.

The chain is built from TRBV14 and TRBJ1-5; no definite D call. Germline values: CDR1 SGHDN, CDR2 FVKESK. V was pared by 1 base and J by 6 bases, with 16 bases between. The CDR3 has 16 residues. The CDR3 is CASSQGAYEFCQPQHF. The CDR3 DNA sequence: TGTGCCAGCAGCCAAGGGGCCTACGAATTTTGTCAGCCCCAGCATTTT.

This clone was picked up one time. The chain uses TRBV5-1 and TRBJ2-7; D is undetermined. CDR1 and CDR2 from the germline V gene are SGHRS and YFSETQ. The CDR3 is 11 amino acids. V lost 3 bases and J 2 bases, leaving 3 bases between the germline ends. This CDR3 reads CASSSTYEQYF. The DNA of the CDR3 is TGCGCCAGCAGCTCCACCTACGAGCAGTACTTC.

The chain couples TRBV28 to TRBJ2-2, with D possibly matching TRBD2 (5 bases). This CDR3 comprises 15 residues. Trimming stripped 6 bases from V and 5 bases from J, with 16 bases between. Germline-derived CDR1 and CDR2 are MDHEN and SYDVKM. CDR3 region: CASRSTSIITGELFF. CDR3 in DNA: TGTGCCAGCAGGTCAACTAGTATTATTACCGGGGAGCTGTTTTTT.

CDR3 residues: CASRSGGSGNTIYF. The CDR3 nucleotides are TGTGCCAGCCGTAGCGGCGGTTCTGGAAACACCATATATTTT. The J gene is TRBJ1-3, the V gene TRBV28; unclear D gene. The CDR3 is 14 residues long. CDR1 MDHEN and CDR2 SYDVKM come from the germline V gene. V gave up 8 bases and J gave up 1 base, with 12 bases separating them.

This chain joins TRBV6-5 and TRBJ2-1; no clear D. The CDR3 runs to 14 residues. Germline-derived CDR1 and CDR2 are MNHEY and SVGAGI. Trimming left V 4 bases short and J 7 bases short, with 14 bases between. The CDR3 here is CASSFTPSENEQFF. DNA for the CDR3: TGTGCCAGCAGTTTTACCCCCAGCGAGAATGAGCAGTTCTTC.

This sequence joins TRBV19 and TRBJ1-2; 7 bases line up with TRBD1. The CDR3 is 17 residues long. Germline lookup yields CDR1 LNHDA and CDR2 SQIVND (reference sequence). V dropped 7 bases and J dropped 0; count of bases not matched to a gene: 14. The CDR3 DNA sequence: TGTGCCAGTACCCTGAGGGACAGTTCGTTCCCTAACTATGGCTACACCTTC. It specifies CASTLRDSSFPNYGYTF. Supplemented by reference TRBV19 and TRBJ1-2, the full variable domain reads DGGITQSPKYLFRKEGQNVTLSCEQNLNHDAMYWYRQDPGQGLRLIYYSQIVNDFQKGDIAEGYSVSREKKESFPLTVTSAQKNPTAFYLCASTLRDSSFPNYGYTFGSGTRLTVV.

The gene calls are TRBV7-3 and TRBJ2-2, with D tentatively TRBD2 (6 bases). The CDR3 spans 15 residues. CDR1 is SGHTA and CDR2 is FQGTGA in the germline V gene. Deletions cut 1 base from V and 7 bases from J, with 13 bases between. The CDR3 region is CASSLIGGNVGELFF. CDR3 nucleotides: TGTGCCAGCAGCTTAATTGGAGGGAACGTCGGGGAGCTGTTTTTT.

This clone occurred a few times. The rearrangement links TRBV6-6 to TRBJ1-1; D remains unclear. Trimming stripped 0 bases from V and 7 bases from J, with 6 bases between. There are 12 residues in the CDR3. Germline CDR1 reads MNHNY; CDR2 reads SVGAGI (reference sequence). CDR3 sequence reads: CASSYSGNEAFF. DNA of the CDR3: TGTGCCAGCAGTTACTCAGGAAATGAAGCTTTCTTT.

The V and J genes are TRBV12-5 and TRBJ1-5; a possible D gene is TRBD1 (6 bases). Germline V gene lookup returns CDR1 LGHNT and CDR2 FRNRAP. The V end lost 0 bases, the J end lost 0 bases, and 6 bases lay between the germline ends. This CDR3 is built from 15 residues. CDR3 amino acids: CASGLVDSSNQPQHF. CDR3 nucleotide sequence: TGTGCTAGTGGTTTGGTGGACAGTAGCAATCAGCCCCAGCATTTT.

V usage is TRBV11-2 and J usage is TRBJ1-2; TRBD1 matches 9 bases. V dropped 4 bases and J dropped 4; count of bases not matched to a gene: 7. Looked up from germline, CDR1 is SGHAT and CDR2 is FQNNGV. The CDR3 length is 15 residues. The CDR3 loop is CASSSGQGRLYGYTF. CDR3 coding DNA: TGTGCCAGCAGCTCCGGACAGGGGAGGCTCTATGGCTACACCTTC.

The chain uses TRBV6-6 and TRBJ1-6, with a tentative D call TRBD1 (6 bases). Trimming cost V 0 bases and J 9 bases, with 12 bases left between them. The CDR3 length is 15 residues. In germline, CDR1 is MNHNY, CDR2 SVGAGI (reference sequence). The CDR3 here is CASSYSGGEGSPLHF. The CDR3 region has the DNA TGTGCCAGCAGTTACTCAGGGGGGGAAGGTTCACCCCTCCACTTT.

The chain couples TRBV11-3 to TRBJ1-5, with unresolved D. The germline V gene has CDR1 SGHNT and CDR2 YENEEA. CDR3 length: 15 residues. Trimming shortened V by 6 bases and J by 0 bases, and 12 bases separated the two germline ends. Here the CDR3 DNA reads TGTGCCAGCAGTCAAGGAGTTTATAGCAATCAGCCCCAGCATTTT. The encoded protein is CASSQGVYSNQPQHF.

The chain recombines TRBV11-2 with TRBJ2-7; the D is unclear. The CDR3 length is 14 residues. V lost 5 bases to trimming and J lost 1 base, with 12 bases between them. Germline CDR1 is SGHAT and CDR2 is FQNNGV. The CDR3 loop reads CASSNAQVSYEQYF. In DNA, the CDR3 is TGTGCCAGCAGCAACGCCCAAGTGTCCTACGAGCAGTACTTC.

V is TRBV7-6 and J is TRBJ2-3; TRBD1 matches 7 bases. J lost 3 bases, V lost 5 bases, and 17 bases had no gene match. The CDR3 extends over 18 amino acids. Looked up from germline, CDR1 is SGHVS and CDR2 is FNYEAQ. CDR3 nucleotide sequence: TGTGCCAGCAGCCCTGCCCCCGTTTGGGACAGAAGAACAGATACGCAGTATTTT. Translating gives CASSPAPVWDRRTDTQYF.

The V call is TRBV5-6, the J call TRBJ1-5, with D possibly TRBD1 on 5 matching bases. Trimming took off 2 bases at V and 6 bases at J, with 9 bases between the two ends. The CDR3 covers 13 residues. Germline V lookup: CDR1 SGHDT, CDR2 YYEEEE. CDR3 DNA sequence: TGTGCCAGCAGCTTTCTTGGGGGTCAGCCCCAGCATTTT. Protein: CASSFLGGQPQHF. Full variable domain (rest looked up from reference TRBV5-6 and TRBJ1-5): DAGVTQSPTHLIKTRGQQVTLRCSPKSGHDTVSWYQQALGQGPQFIFQYYEEEERQRGNFPDRFSGHQFPNYSSELNVNALLLGDSALYLCASSFLGGQPQHFGDGTRLSIL.

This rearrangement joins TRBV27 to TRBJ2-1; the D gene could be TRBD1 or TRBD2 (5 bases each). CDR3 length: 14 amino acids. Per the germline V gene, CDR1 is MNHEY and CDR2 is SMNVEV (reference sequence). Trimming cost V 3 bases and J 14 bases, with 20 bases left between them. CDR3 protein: CASSFGGDQLLEFF. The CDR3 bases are TGTGCCAGCAGTTTTGGGGGAGACCAGCTATTGGAGTTCTTC.

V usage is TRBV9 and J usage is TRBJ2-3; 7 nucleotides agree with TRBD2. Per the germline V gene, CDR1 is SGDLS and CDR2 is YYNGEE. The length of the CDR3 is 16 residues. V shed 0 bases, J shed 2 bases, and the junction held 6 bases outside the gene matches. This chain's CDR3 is CASSVGGDYYTDTQYF. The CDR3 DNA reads TGTGCCAGCAGCGTAGGCGGGGACTATTACACAGATACGCAGTATTTT.

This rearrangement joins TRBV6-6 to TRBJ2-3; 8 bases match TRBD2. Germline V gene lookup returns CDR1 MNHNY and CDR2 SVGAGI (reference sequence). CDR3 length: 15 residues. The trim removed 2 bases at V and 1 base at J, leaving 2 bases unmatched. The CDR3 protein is CASSYRGGRTDTQYF. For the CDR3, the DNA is TGTGCCAGCAGTTACCGGGGGGGCCGCACAGATACGCAGTATTTT.

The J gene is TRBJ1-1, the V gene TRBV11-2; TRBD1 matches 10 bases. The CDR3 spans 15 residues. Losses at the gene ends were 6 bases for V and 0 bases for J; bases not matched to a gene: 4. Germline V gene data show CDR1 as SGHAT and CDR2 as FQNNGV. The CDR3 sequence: CASSGTGEMNTEAFF. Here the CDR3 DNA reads TGTGCCAGCAGTGGGACAGGGGAAATGAACACTGAAGCTTTCTTT.

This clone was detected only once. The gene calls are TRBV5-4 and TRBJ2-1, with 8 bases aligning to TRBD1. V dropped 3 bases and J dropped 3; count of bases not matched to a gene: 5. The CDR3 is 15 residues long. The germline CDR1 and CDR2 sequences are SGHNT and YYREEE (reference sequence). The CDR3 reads CASSSGTGGYNEQFF. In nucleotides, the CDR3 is TGTGCCAGCAGCTCCGGTACAGGGGGCTACAATGAGCAGTTCTTC.

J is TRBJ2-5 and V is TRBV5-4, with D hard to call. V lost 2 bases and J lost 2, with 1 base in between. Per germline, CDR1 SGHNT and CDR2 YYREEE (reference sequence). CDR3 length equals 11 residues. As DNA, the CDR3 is TGTGCCAGCAGCTTTCAAGAGACCCAGTACTTC. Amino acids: CASSFQETQYF.

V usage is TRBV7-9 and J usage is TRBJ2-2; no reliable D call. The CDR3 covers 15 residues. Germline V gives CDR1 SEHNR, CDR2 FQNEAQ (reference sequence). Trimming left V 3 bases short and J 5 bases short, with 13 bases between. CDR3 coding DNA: TGTGCCAGCAGCTTCATCCCGAGACTTACCGGGGAGCTGTTTTTT. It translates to CASSFIPRLTGELFF.

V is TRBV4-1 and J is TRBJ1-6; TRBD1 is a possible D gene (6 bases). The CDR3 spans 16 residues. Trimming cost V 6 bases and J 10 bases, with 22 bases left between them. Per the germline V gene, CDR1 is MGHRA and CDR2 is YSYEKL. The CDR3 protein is CASRPLGGANGSPLHF. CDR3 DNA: TGCGCCAGCAGGCCCCTAGGGGGGGCAAATGGCTCACCCCTCCACTTT.

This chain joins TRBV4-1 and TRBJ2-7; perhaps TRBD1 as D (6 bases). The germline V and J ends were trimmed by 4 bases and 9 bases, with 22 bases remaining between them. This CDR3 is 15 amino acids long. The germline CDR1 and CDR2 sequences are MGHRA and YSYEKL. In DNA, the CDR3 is TGCGCCAGCAGCCCAGGGTACCTCCAGGGGATCGCGCAGTACTTC. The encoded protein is CASSPGYLQGIAQYF.

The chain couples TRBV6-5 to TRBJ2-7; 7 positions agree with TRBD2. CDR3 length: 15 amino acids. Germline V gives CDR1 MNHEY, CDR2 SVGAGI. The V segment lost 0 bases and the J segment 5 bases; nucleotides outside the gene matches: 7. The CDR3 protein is CASSYSEAGIDEQYF. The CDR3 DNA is TGTGCCAGCAGTTACTCGGAAGCGGGAATCGACGAGCAGTACTTC.

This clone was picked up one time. The CDR3 DNA reads TGTGCCAGCAGTTATAACCCCAGGGAGCCCCAGCATTTT. Encoded protein: CASSYNPREPQHF. The chain couples TRBV6-5 to TRBJ1-5, with D maybe TRBD1 (5 bases). The CDR3 consists of 13 residues. Germline CDR1 reads MNHEY; CDR2 reads SVGAGI. V was shortened by 3 bases and J by 8 bases, with 11 bases between the two germline ends.

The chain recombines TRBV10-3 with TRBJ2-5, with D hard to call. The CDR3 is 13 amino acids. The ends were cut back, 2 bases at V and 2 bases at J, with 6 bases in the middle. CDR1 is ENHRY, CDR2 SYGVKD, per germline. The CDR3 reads CAISEGVQETQYF. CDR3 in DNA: TGTGCCATCAGTGAGGGGGTACAAGAGACCCAGTACTTC.